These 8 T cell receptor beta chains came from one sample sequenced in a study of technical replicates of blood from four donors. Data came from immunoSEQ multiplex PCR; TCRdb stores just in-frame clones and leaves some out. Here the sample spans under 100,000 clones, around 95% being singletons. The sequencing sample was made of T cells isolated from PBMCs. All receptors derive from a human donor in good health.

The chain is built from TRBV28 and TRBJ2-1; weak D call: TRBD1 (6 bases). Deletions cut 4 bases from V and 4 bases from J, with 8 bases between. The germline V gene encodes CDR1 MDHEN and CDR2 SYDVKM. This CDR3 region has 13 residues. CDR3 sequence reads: CASSYGTYNEQFF. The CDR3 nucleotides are TGTGCCAGCAGTTATGGGACATACAATGAGCAGTTCTTC.

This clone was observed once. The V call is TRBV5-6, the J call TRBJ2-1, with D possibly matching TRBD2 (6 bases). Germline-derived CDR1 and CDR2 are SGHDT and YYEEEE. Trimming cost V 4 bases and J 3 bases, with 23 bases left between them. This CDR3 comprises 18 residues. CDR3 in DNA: TGTGCCAGCAGCAAAGAGGGGTGGGCTAGCGAATTCTACAATGAGCAGTTCTTC. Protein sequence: CASSKEGWASEFYNEQFF.

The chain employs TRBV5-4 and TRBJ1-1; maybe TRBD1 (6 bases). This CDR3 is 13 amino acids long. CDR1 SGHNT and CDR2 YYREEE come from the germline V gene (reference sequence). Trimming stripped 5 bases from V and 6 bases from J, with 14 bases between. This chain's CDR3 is CASSLNEGAEAFF. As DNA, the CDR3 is TGTGCCAGCAGTTTAAACGAGGGGGCTGAAGCTTTCTTT.

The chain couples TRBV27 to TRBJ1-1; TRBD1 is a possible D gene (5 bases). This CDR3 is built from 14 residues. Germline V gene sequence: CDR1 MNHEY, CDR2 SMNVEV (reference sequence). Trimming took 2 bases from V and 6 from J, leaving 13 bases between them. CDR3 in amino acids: CASSLVGQGAEAFF. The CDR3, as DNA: TGTGCCAGCAGTTTAGTGGGCCAGGGCGCTGAAGCTTTCTTT.

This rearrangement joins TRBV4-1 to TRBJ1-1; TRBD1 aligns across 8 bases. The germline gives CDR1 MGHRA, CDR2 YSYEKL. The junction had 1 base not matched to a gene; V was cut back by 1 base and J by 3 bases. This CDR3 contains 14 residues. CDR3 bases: TGCGCCAGCAGCCAAGGACAGGGGTACACTGAAGCTTTCTTT. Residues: CASSQGQGYTEAFF.

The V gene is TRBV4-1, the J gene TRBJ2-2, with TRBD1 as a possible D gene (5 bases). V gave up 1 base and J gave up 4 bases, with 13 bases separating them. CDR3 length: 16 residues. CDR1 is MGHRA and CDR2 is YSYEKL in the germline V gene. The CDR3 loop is CASSQGQLRTTGELFF. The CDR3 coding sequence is TGCGCCAGCAGCCAAGGACAGTTAAGAACCACCGGGGAGCTGTTTTTT.

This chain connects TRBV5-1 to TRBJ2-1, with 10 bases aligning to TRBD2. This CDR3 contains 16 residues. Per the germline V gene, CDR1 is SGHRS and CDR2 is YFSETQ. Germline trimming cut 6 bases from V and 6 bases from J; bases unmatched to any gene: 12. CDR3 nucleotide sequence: TGCGCCAGCAACCAAAGGTCAAGCGGGGGGGTCAATGAGCAGTTCTTC. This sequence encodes CASNQRSSGGVNEQFF.

For the CDR3, the DNA is TGCGCCAGCAGCTTGAGTCCGGGCGGGCAGTCACCCCTCCACTTT. It codes for CASSLSPGGQSPLHF. The J gene is TRBJ1-6, the V gene TRBV5-1; the D is unclear. The V end lost 1 base, the J end lost 10 bases, and 15 bases lay between the germline ends. There are 15 residues in the CDR3. Germline values: CDR1 SGHRS, CDR2 YFSETQ.